This T cell receptor beta chain was observed in a study of T-cell memory formation after mild COVID-19. Overall study context: Largely, the TCR clusters proved donor specific.

Study observations and caveats: Some responding clones appeared in pre-infection memory, suggesting cross-reactive memory joined.

Using its own MiXCR run on the 5' RACE reads, TCRdb lists one record per CDR3 protein. The sample contains about 450,000 distinct CDR3 sequences, 20% to 30% of which appear only once. The V segment lost 3 bases and the J segment 2 bases; nucleotides outside the gene matches: 4. CDR3 size: 14 residues. Germline CDR1 reads SNHLY; CDR2 reads FYNNEI. This clonotype was counted between two and nine times. The antigen is unknown. The sequence derives from an adult woman who had mild COVID-19 (a few samples of this study predate the infection). Cell type and time point are not known. The chain employs TRBV2 and TRBJ2-7, with 7 nucleotides matching TRBD1. The sequenced material came from PBMCs or a T cell subset sorted from them (not recorded which). CDR3 DNA sequence: TGTGCCAGCAGTGAGAACAGGGGTGCCTACGAGCAGTACTTC. Encoded protein: CASSENRGAYEQYF.